This T cell receptor (beta chain) was retrieved from a study of control samples from healthy donors and cancer patients. Profiled with immunoSEQ multiplex PCR; TCRdb holds only in-frame clones, not every one. Among tens of thousands of clones listed, around 87% were seen once. The CDR3 loop spans 16 amino acids. Germline assignment: CDR1 MNHNY and CDR2 SVGAGI (reference sequence). The V segment lost 2 bases and the J segment 6 bases; nucleotides outside the gene matches: 9. The sequence derives from a woman between 55 and 75 years old with lung cancer. Sequencing was done on a sample of PBMCs. V gene TRBV6-6 combines with J gene TRBJ2-1, with TRBD2 matching over 8 bases. CDR3 loop: CASSYVRSGSANEQFF. CDR3 in DNA: TGTGCCAGCAGTTACGTTAGGAGCGGGAGTGCCAATGAGCAGTTCTTC.